The clone carrying this T cell receptor (beta chain) has just one count. The data derive from a study of PD-L1 blockade in urothelial cancer. Trimming took 6 bases from V and 4 from J; bases not matched to a gene: 3. CDR1 SGHVS and CDR2 FNYEAQ come from the germline V gene. CDR3 size: 13 residues. Sequencing used immunoSEQ multiplex PCR; TCRdb keeps in-frame clones, though not all of them. Of 50,000 to 65,000 clones in the sample, roughly 84% were seen once. This TCR was recovered from a man aged 50-60 years with urothelial cancer. This specimen was PBMCs, taken around atezolizumab (anti-PD-L1) treatment. This chain connects TRBV7-6 to TRBJ2-1; 7 bases line up with TRBD1. The CDR3 is CASRGQLYNEQFF. For the CDR3, the DNA is TGTGCCAGCAGGGGACAGCTATACAATGAGCAGTTCTTC.